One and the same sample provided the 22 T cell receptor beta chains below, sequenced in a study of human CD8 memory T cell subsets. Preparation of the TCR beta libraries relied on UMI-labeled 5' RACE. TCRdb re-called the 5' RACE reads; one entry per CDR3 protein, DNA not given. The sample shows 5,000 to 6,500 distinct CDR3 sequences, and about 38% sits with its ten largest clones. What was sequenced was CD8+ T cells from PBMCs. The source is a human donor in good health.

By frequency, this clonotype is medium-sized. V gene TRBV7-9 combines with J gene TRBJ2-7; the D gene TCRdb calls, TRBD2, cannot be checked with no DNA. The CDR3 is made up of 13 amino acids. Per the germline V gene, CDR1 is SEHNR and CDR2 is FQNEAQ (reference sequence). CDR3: CASSKGLTYEQYF.

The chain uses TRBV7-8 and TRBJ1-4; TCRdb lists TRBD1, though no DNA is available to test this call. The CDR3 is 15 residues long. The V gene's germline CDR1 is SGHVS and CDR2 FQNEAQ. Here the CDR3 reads CASSPGQLTNEKLFF.

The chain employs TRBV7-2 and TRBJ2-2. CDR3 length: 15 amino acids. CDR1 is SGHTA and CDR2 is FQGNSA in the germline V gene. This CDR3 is CASSFSGNEAGELFF. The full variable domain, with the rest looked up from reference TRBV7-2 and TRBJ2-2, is GAGVSQSPSNKVTEKGKDVELRCDPISGHTALYWYRQSLGQGLEFLIYFQGNSAPDKSGLPSDRFSAERTGGSVSTLTIQRTQQEDSAVYLCASSFSGNEAGELFFGEGSRLTVL.

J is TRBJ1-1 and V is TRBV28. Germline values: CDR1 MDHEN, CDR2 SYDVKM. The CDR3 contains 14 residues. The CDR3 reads CASSAQQMNTEAFF.

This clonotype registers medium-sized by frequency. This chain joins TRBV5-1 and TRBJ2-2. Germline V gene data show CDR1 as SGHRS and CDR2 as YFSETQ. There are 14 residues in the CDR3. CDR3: CASSKHRNTGELFF.

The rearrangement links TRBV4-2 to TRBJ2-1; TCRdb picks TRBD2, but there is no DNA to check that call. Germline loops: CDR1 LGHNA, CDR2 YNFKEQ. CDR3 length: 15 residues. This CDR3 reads CASSQEEGLGNEQFF.

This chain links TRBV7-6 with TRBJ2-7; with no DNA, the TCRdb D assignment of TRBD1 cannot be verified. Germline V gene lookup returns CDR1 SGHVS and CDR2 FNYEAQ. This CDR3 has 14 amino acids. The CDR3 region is CASSLRTPTYEQYF.

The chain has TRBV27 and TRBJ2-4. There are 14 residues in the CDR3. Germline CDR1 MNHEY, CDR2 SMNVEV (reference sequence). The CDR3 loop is CASSPRCCGNIQYF.

CDR3 sequence reads: CASSPRSRGFGEAFF. V gene TRBV9 combines with J gene TRBJ1-1; the TRBD1 assignment by TCRdb is unverifiable without DNA. Per germline, CDR1 SGDLS and CDR2 YYNGEE. The CDR3 loop spans 15 amino acids.

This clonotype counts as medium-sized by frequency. The CDR3 loop is CASRATGWELFF. The chain is built from TRBV7-6 and TRBJ2-2; TCRdb outputs TRBD1, but without DNA this stays unchecked. This CDR3 is built from 12 residues. The germline gives CDR1 SGHVS, CDR2 FNYEAQ.

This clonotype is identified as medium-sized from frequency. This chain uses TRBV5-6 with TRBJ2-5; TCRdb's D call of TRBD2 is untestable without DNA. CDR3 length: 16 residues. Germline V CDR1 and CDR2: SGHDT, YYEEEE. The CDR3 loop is CASSWATGGRQETQYF.

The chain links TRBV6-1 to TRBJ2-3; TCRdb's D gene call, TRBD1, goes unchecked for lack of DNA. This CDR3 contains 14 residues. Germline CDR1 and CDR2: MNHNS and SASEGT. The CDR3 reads CAIDPGTGGDTQYF.

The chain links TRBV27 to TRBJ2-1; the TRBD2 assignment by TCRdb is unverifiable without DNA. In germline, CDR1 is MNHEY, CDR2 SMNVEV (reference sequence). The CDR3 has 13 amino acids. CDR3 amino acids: CASSLGRRDEQFF.

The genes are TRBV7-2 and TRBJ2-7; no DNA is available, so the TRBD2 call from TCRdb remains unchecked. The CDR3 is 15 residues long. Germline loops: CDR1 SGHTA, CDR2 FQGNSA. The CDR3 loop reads CASSAGLAGVAEQYF.

This CDR3 is CASSPTRGQLTDTQYF. This chain joins TRBV27 and TRBJ2-3; TCRdb reports TRBD1, a call that lacks DNA to check it against. Per the germline V gene, CDR1 is MNHEY and CDR2 is SMNVEV (reference sequence). The CDR3 is made up of 16 amino acids.

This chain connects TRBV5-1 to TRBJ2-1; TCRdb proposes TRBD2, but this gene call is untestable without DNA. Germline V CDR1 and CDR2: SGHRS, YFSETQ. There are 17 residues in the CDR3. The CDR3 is CASSPWGLQQSYNEQFF.

The CDR3: CSAEGLSEQYF. V gene TRBV29-1 combines with J gene TRBJ2-7. The length of the CDR3 is 11 residues. Germline V gene sequence: CDR1 SQVTM, CDR2 ANQGSEA.

The CDR3: CSAKGDSFGQPQHF. This chain uses TRBV20-1 with TRBJ1-5; TCRdb's D call, TRBD1, is unchecked because there is no DNA. CDR3 length: 14 residues. CDR1 and CDR2 from the germline V gene are DFQATT and SNEGSKA (reference sequence).

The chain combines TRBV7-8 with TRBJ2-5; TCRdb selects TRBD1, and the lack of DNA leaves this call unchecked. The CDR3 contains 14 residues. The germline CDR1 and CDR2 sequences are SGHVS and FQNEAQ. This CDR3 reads CASSPGGAQETQYF.

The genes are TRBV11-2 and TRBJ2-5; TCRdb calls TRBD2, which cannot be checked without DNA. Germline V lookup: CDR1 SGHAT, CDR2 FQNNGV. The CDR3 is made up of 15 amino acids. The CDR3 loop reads CASSPSGTSGETQYF.

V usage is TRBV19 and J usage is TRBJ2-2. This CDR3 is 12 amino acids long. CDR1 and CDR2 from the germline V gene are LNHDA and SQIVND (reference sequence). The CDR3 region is CASHSVANELFF.

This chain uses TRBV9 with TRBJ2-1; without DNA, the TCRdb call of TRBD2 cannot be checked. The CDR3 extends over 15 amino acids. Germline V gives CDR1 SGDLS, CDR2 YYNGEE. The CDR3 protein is CASSSSGGGLGEQFF.